The source of this T cell receptor beta chain is a study of T cells after yellow fever vaccination. General study findings and limits: Subsequent booster samples again held most clones from primary vaccination (roughly 96% CD4, 85% to 90% CD8). Overlap between CD4 and CD8 compartments was detected for a small share of clonotypes.

Trimming pared 3 bases from V and 4 bases from J, leaving 7 bases between. The CDR3 contains 13 residues. The germline V gene has CDR1 SGHAT and CDR2 FQNNGV. In TCRdb, the 5' RACE reads were re-called with MiXCR into one record per CDR3 protein. The table lists about 630,000 distinct CDR3 sequences, 10% to 15% of them singletons. At least ten counts were recorded for this clonotype. The antigen is undetermined. Material: PBMCs, obtained on the day of the yellow fever booster vaccination. The chain has TRBV11-2 and TRBJ2-1; D is undetermined. The TCR sequence derives from a man aged 25 to 40 who received the YFV17D yellow fever vaccine. The CDR3: CASSLTLYNEQFF. CDR3 nucleotides: TGTGCCAGCAGCTTGACCTTATACAATGAGCAGTTCTTC.